Sequencing of this T cell receptor beta chain was carried out in a study of T cells after posttransplantation cyclophosphamide. Study observations and caveats: TRB clonality was highly associated with recipient CMV seropositivity and reactivation.

Germline CDR1 is SGHVS and CDR2 is FQNEAQ. The CDR3 loop spans 13 amino acids. V dropped 4 bases and J dropped 9; count of bases not matched to a gene: 4. There are many counts of this clone. Its antigen is unidentified. The table came from immunoSEQ multiplex PCR; TCRdb's copy has only in-frame clones and leaves some out. Reported are approximately 34,000 clones, none seen only once; the ten largest carry about 7%. The related graft donor's blood sample was taken on the day of bone marrow donation. This chain connects TRBV7-8 to TRBJ2-1, with 9 bases identical to TRBD1. This TCR was recovered from a woman in her forties or fifties in good health and a related stem cell transplant donor. The sequencing input was PBMCs. CDR3 DNA: TGTGCCAGCAGCTGGACAGGGGTGGGTGAGCAGTTCTTC. The encoded protein is CASSWTGVGEQFF.